Below are 5 T cell receptor beta chains sequenced from a single sample in a study of control samples from healthy donors and cancer patients. Only in-frame clones appear in the TCRdb table, and some are missing; sequencing was by immunoSEQ multiplex PCR. This sample yields 100,000 to 150,000 clones, of which roughly 90% are seen a single time; about 2.2% belongs to the top ten. Sequenced material: blood. All receptors come from a woman in her forties or fifties in good health.

The chain employs TRBV6-6 and TRBJ1-2, with D possibly matching TRBD1 (5 bases). This CDR3 has 14 amino acids. Germline values: CDR1 MNHNY, CDR2 SVGAGI (reference sequence). V lost 6 bases to trimming and J lost 3 bases, with 14 bases between them. The CDR3 loop reads CASRTRAFDYGYTF. Here the CDR3 DNA reads TGTGCCAGCAGAACCAGGGCTTTCGACTATGGCTACACCTTC.

The chain employs TRBV6-5 and TRBJ2-7, with TRBD2 identical over 9 bases. This CDR3 contains 14 residues. CDR1 and CDR2 (germline): MNHEY, SVGAGI. Trimming at V came to 7 bases and at J to 3 bases, leaving 7 bases not matched to a gene. The CDR3 region is CASTNGGGDYEQYF. CDR3 coding DNA: TGTGCCAGCACAAACGGCGGGGGGGACTACGAGCAGTACTTC.

This clone appeared a single time. The rearrangement joins TRBV20-1 to TRBJ2-7; 9 positions match TRBD2. This CDR3 region has 14 residues. Losses at the gene ends were 3 bases for V and 0 bases for J; bases not matched to a gene: 3. Germline V gene data show CDR1 as DFQATT and CDR2 as SNEGSKA (reference sequence). The CDR3 sequence: CSASQTSGSYEQYF. CDR3 nucleotides: TGCAGTGCTAGTCAGACTAGCGGCTCCTACGAGCAGTACTTC.

The chain is built from TRBV2 and TRBJ2-5, with D possibly matching TRBD2 (6 bases). Trimming removed 2 bases from V and 0 bases from J, with 13 bases in between. This CDR3 has 16 amino acids. The germline V gene encodes CDR1 SNHLY and CDR2 FYNNEI. CDR3 residues: CASSEFSGEYQETQYF. The CDR3 nucleotides are TGTGCCAGCAGTGAATTTAGCGGAGAGTACCAAGAGACCCAGTACTTC.

The chain joins TRBV6-2 or TRBV6-3 to TRBJ2-5; 8 nucleotides align to TRBD2. The CDR3 has 15 amino acids. Germline V gene sequence: CDR1 MNHEY, CDR2 SVGEGT. J was trimmed by 3 bases and V by 2 bases; bases with no gene match: 5. DNA of the CDR3: TGTGCCAGCAGTTACACTAGCGGATTAAAAGAGACCCAGTACTTC. Amino acid sequence: CASSYTSGLKETQYF.